The 26 T cell receptor beta chains listed next were all sequenced from one sample in a study of blood T cells in healthy people across ages. Sample-barcoded 5' priming and a J-beta primer mix drove a second PCR of about 6 to 11 cycles. MiXCR, applied by TCRdb to the 5' RACE reads, yields one record per CDR3 protein. This repertoire shows around 900,000 distinct CDR3 sequences, more than 25% found once; its top ten account for 17%. Input material: blood. All receptors come from a woman aged 80 or over in good health.

This clonotype was picked up many times. The V and J genes are TRBV12-3 or TRBV12-4 and TRBJ1-2; D is uncertain. The CDR3 is 13 residues long. V lost 6 bases to trimming and J lost 1 base, with 9 bases between them. The CDR3 DNA sequence: TGTGCCAGCAGCCCGGACGATAACTATGGCTACACCTTC. Its translation is CASSPDDNYGYTF.

This clonotype was counted only a few times. Being one base from a much bigger clone, this may be a read error. V is TRBV6-2 or TRBV6-3 and J is TRBJ2-5; the D gene is possibly TRBD1 (6 bases). Trimming pared 6 bases from V and 11 bases from J, leaving 16 bases between. Per germline, CDR1 MNHEY and CDR2 SVGEGT. The CDR3 length is 12 residues. CDR3 residues: CASRSTGYEQYF. The CDR3 bases are TGTGCCAGCAGGTCAACAGGGTATGAGCAGTACTTC.

V gene TRBV13 combines with J gene TRBJ2-1, with D perhaps TRBD2 (6 bases). CDR3 length equals 14 residues. The germline V gene has CDR1 PRHDT and CDR2 FYEKMQ (reference sequence). The V end was cut by 5 bases, the J end by 2 bases, with 10 bases between. The CDR3 protein is CASSRRRAYNEQFF. CDR3 bases: TGTGCCAGCAGCCGGAGGAGGGCCTACAATGAGCAGTTCTTC.

This clonotype showed up many times. The chain has TRBV5-1 and TRBJ2-6; D possibly corresponds to TRBD2 (5 bases). The V gene lost 7 bases and the J gene lost 2 bases, with 10 bases spanning the gap. Looked up from germline, CDR1 is SGHRS and CDR2 is YFSETQ. CDR3 length: 14 residues. The CDR3 sequence is CASRRDTGANVLTF. In DNA, the CDR3 is TGCGCCAGCCGACGGGATACTGGGGCCAACGTCCTGACTTTC.

This clonotype occurred a few times. The chain combines TRBV6-2 or TRBV6-3 with TRBJ1-5; 7 bases match TRBD1. With 0 bases clipped from V and 7 bases from J, the junction kept 3 bases outside the gene matches. CDR1 and CDR2 (germline): MNHEY, SVGEGT. The CDR3 loop spans 14 amino acids. CDR3 protein: CASSYSLGGQPQHF. In DNA, the CDR3 is TGTGCCAGCAGTTACTCGTTAGGGGGCCAGCCCCAGCATTTT.

The CDR3 bases are TGCGCCAGCAGTGAGAGGGACAGGGGAGCTAATGAAAAACTGTTTTTT. Amino acid sequence: CASSERDRGANEKLFF. V and J are TRBV10-2 and TRBJ1-4; TRBD1 matches at 10 bases. The CDR3 spans 16 residues. Germline CDR1 reads WSHSY; CDR2 reads SAAADI. The V segment lost 2 bases and the J segment 3 bases; nucleotides outside the gene matches: 3.

This clonotype was seen ten or more times. This chain connects TRBV11-2 to TRBJ2-3, with a possible D match to TRBD1 (6 bases). Per the germline V gene, CDR1 is SGHAT and CDR2 is FQNNGV. Trimming stripped 4 bases from V and 5 bases from J, with 13 bases between. The CDR3 has 14 residues. The CDR3 is CASSSSGVRDTQYF. CDR3 in DNA: TGTGCCAGCAGCTCCTCAGGGGTACGAGATACGCAGTATTTT.

Of note for this clonotype: Given a much more abundant clone one base away, this may be a read error. The chain links TRBV20-1 to TRBJ1-5; D remains unclear. The length of the CDR3 is 15 residues. The germline V gene has CDR1 DFQATT and CDR2 SNEGSKA (reference sequence). V dropped 0 bases and J dropped 0 bases, with 9 bases sitting between them. The CDR3, as DNA: TGCAGTGCTAGAGAGCTTGGCAGTAGCAATCAGCCCCAGCATTTT. It encodes CSARELGSSNQPQHF.

This clonotype was picked up many times. The chain is built from TRBV11-2 and TRBJ2-7, with D perhaps TRBD2 (5 bases). Germline V CDR1 and CDR2: SGHAT, FQNNGV. Trimming shortened V by 1 base and J by 2 bases, and 15 bases separated the two germline ends. This CDR3 spans 16 amino acids. Written as DNA, the CDR3 is TGTGCCAGCAGCTTAGCTGGAGGCATGAGCCCCTACGAGCAGTACTTC. Encoded protein: CASSLAGGMSPYEQYF.

This clonotype was observed a few times. DNA for the CDR3: TGCGCCAGCAGCCAAGTGGGGGATAAGACTGAAGCTTTCTTT. Translated: CASSQVGDKTEAFF. The gene calls are TRBV4-1 and TRBJ1-1; tentative D call: TRBD1 (5 bases). Germline lookup yields CDR1 MGHRA and CDR2 YSYEKL. The CDR3 spans 14 residues. V was pared by 1 base and J by 5 bases, with 11 bases between.

In the case of this clonotype: The junction differs from germline at one of its ends, possibly a read error. This chain uses TRBV6-6 with TRBJ1-4; D is unresolved. The CDR3 contains 14 residues. Germline CDR1 MNHNY, CDR2 SVGAGI (reference sequence). CDR3 nucleotide sequence: TGTGCCAGCAGTCCCGCGGGAAGTAATGAAAAACTGGTTTTT. Translating it yields CASSPAGSNEKLVF.

This clonotype showed up many times. This sequence joins TRBV7-2 and TRBJ2-1, with 11 bases matching TRBD2. The J segment lost 8 bases and the V segment lost 1 base, leaving 7 bases of the junction unmatched. CDR1 is SGHTA, CDR2 FQGNSA, per germline. The CDR3 runs to 16 residues. The CDR3 nucleotides are TGTGCCAGCAGCTTAGTCCCGACTAGCGGGGTTGATGAGCAGTTCTTC. Its protein is CASSLVPTSGVDEQFF.

This clonotype is a singleton in its sample. Lacking the conserved final phenylalanine or tryptophan, this CDR3 likely reflects a read error. In DNA form, the CDR3 reads TGTGCCAGCAGCTACTCAATTATCGAGCAGTACTTA. It translates to CASSYSIIEQYL. The rearrangement links TRBV6-2 or TRBV6-3 to TRBJ2-7; no clear D. The germline V gene encodes CDR1 MNHEY and CDR2 SVGEGT. The CDR3 has 12 amino acids.

The table lists this clonotype with many counts. This rearrangement joins TRBV4-1 to TRBJ2-1; TRBD1 matches at 10 bases. The ends lost 4 bases at V and 7 bases at J; junction bases unmatched: 7. The germline V gene has CDR1 MGHRA and CDR2 YSYEKL. The CDR3 is 15 amino acids. Written as DNA, the CDR3 is TGCGCCAGCAGCCCAGGGGACAGGGGTAGAAATGAGCAGTTCTTC. It specifies CASSPGDRGRNEQFF.

This clonotype was observed a few times. A much more abundant neighbour one base away suggests this may be a read error. The J gene is TRBJ2-1, the V gene TRBV20-1, with TRBD1 matching 8 bases. Germline-derived CDR1 and CDR2 are DFQATT and SNEGSKA (reference sequence). The CDR3 is 18 residues long. J gave up 2 bases and V 5 bases, and 17 bases lay outside the gene matches. The CDR3, as DNA: TGCAGTGCTGGATGGGCCAGGGGGCGAAAAGATACCTACAATGAGCAGTTCTTC. Amino acids: CSAGWARGRKDTYNEQFF.

The rearrangement links TRBV6-6 to TRBJ1-1; tentative D call: TRBD1 (5 bases). CDR1 and CDR2 from the germline V gene are MNHNY and SVGAGI (reference sequence). The CDR3 length is 13 residues. Deletions cut 8 bases from V and 4 bases from J, with 14 bases between. CDR3 bases: TGTGCCAGCTTACGGGGGTTGGGCACTGAAGCTTTCTTT. Its translation is CASLRGLGTEAFF.

This clonotype was seen more than once but under ten times. The chain employs TRBV7-6 and TRBJ1-6; 11 bases fit TRBD1. J was trimmed by 9 bases and V by 6 bases; bases with no gene match: 7. Germline V gene data show CDR1 as SGHVS and CDR2 as FNYEAQ. This CDR3 contains 15 residues. The CDR3 region has the DNA TGTGCCAGCAGTCTGGACAGGGGGCAAGGTTCACCCCTCCACTTT. Its protein product is CASSLDRGQGSPLHF.

The chain's CDR3 is CASSFAGTRNEKLFF. The CDR3 DNA follows: TGTGCCAGCAGTTTCGCCGGGACAAGGAATGAAAAACTGTTTTTT. This chain connects TRBV6-2 or TRBV6-3 to TRBJ1-4, with a weak D call TRBD1 (6 bases). The ends were cut back, 4 bases at V and 5 bases at J, with 14 bases in the middle. The CDR3 extends over 15 amino acids. Germline CDR1 is MNHEY and CDR2 is SVGEGT.

This clonotype was found many times. J is TRBJ1-2 and V is TRBV12-3 or TRBV12-4, with D tentatively TRBD1 (5 bases). The CDR3 runs to 14 residues. Trimming stripped 4 bases from V and 4 bases from J, with 13 bases between. The CDR3 nucleotides are TGTGCCAGCAGTTCCCGGGGCGGGGGCTATGGCTACACCTTC. As protein: CASSSRGGGYGYTF.

This clonotype came up many times. The J gene is TRBJ1-2, the V gene TRBV12-5; 10 bases line up with TRBD1. Per the germline V gene, CDR1 is LGHNT and CDR2 is FRNRAP. The CDR3 runs 15 residues. The J segment lost 3 bases and the V segment lost 7 bases, leaving 8 bases of the junction unmatched. The CDR3 region is CASVLTGTGDYGYTF. CDR3 DNA: TGTGCTAGTGTCCTTACTGGGACAGGGGACTATGGCTACACCTTC. The whole variable domain, filled in from reference TRBV12-5 and TRBJ1-2, reads DARVTQTPRHKVTEMGQEVTMRCQPILGHNTVFWYRQTMMQGLELLAYFRNRAPLDDSGMPKDRFSAEMPDATLATLKIQPSEPRDSAVYFCASVLTGTGDYGYTFGSGTRLTVV.

Remarks on this clonotype: This clone may be a read error of a much larger clone one base away. This chain links TRBV7-9 with TRBJ2-4, with a tentative D call TRBD2 (5 bases). The J call may be incorrect, as the DNA end agrees better with TRBJ2-5. Germline CDR1 SEHNR, CDR2 FQNEAQ (reference sequence). This CDR3 region has 16 residues. The CDR3 coding sequence is TGTGCCAGCAGCCCCCTCGAGGGTCACTACCGGGTGACCCAGTACTTC. Residues: CASSPLEGHYRVTQYF.

In its sample, this clonotype was seen a few times. The chain uses TRBV6-2 or TRBV6-3 and TRBJ2-2; D gene unclear. CDR3 size: 14 residues. Germline CDR1 and CDR2: MNHEY and SVGEGT. V was shortened by 0 bases and J by 7 bases, with 9 bases between the two germline ends. The CDR3 DNA reads TGTGCCAGCAGTTACTCGATAAGGAACGGGGAGCTGTTTTTT. It is translated as CASSYSIRNGELFF.

The rearrangement uses TRBV20-1 and TRBJ2-7; D gene uncertain. CDR1 is DFQATT and CDR2 is SNEGSKA in the germline V gene (reference sequence). Trimming removed 0 bases at V and 5 bases at J, with 11 bases between. CDR3 length equals 13 residues. CDR3: CSARDTVSHEQYF. The CDR3 bases are TGCAGTGCTAGAGATACCGTGTCCCACGAGCAGTACTTC.

This clonotype was seen ten or more times. The genes are TRBV20-1 and TRBJ1-1, with a possible D match to TRBD1 (5 bases). The CDR3 consists of 11 residues. CDR1 is DFQATT and CDR2 is SNEGSKA in the germline V gene (reference sequence). Trimming left V 5 bases short and J 7 bases short, with 11 bases between. The CDR3 nucleotides are TGCAGTGCTCGCAGGGAAATTGAAGCTTTCTTT. It encodes CSARREIEAFF.

This clonotype was detected many times. At one end the junction does not follow the germline gene, possibly because of a read error. The gene calls are TRBV29-1 and TRBJ1-2; unclear D gene. Germline V gene lookup returns CDR1 SQVTM and CDR2 ANQGSEA. This CDR3 spans 11 amino acids. The CDR3 region has the DNA TGTATTATTAGTGAGAACTATGGCTACACCTTC. Its protein product is CIISENYGYTF.

This clonotype was picked up many times. The rearrangement links TRBV5-5 to TRBJ1-2, with a tentative D call TRBD1 (5 bases). CDR1 is SGHKS, CDR2 YYEKEE, per germline (reference sequence). The CDR3 extends over 15 amino acids. The germline V and J ends were trimmed by 6 bases and 2 bases, with 17 bases remaining between them. The CDR3 sequence is CASTLETVGNYGYTF. The CDR3 DNA is TGTGCCAGCACCCTGGAGACAGTAGGGAACTATGGCTACACCTTC. Based on the CDR3 plus reference TRBV5-5 and TRBJ1-2, the full variable domain is DAGVTQSPTHLIKTRGQQVTLRCSPISGHKSVSWYQQVLGQGPQFIFQYYEKEERGRGNFPDRFSARQFPNYSSELNVNALLLGDSALYLCASTLETVGNYGYTFGSGTRLTVV.